This T cell receptor (beta chain) was found in a study of blood T cell repertoires in COVID-19. Study in general: Some COVID-19 samples were acute and others convalescent; all came from the United States, Italy and Spain. From T cells, B-cell-depleted T cells, or PBMCs came the material, which was cDNA or gDNA.

Trimming removed 4 bases from V and 4 bases from J; junction bases left unmatched: 4. There are 14 residues in the CDR3. Germline-derived CDR1 and CDR2 are GTSNPN and SVGIG (reference sequence). In the original analysis: Reference gene primer amplification gave estimated nucleated cell counts. The repertoire was sequenced with immunoSEQ multiplex PCR; TCRdb's copy has only in-frame clones and lacks some. The V and J calls and clone size were taken over from that table, and D and trimming were inferred from the DNA. Here the sample spans fewer than 40,000 clones, over 75% being singletons. The source material was peripheral blood. V is TRBV30 and J is TRBJ1-4; 9 bases align to TRBD1. This receptor was taken from a man in his sixties or seventies with active COVID-19. The CDR3 DNA reads TGTGCCTGGACGCGACAGGGGGGTAATGAAAAACTGTTTTTT. The encoded protein is CAWTRQGGNEKLFF.